The rows below give T cell receptor beta chains drawn from one sample of a study of neoadjuvant anti-PD-1 for oral cavity cancer. TCRdb keeps only in-frame clones here, not all; method: immunoSEQ multiplex PCR. The sample consists of tens of thousands of clones, 35% to 50% of them appearing once. The input for sequencing was tumor tissue, taken after nivolumab (anti-PD-1) treatment. Receptors were obtained from a person between 35 and 79 years old with oral cavity squamous cell carcinoma. Each CDR3 is given with its conserved first and last residue. Fields, in order: V gene, clone size, J gene, CDR3 protein. Only some rows state a clone size, as once, few, many or a class for expanded clones.

v_gene: TRBV10-3; abundance: few; j_gene: TRBJ2-3; CDR3aa: CAIRRGGTQYF
v_gene: TRBV6-4; abundance: few; j_gene: TRBJ2-3; CDR3aa: CASSLTSGGANTQYF
v_gene: TRBV5-4; abundance: NA; j_gene: TRBJ2-5; CDR3aa: CASSFNFAETQYF
v_gene: TRBV9; abundance: NA; j_gene: TRBJ2-6; CDR3aa: CASSRTGANVLTF
v_gene: TRBV5-1; abundance: NA; j_gene: TRBJ1-2; CDR3aa: CASSEEQGGFSYTF
v_gene: TRBV11-3; abundance: once; j_gene: TRBJ2-1; CDR3aa: CASSPQGTGPYNEQFF
v_gene: TRBV7-8; abundance: NA; j_gene: TRBJ2-5; CDR3aa: CASSQGAQETQYF
v_gene: TRBV6-4; abundance: NA; j_gene: TRBJ2-1; CDR3aa: CASNAAGAQFF
v_gene: TRBV28; abundance: NA; j_gene: TRBJ2-1; CDR3aa: CASSHRDRVYNEQFF
v_gene: TRBV11-1; abundance: NA; j_gene: TRBJ2-7; CDR3aa: CASSPEGLRGEQYF
v_gene: TRBV6-5; abundance: NA; j_gene: TRBJ2-7; CDR3aa: CASNYVQGAFDEQYF
v_gene: TRBV28; abundance: medium-sized; j_gene: TRBJ1-2; CDR3aa: CASSFAGKDGYTF
v_gene: TRBV6-1; abundance: many; j_gene: TRBJ1-2; CDR3aa: CASSEDRPYGYTF
v_gene: TRBV14; abundance: few; j_gene: TRBJ1-1; CDR3aa: CASSQFRNTEAFF
v_gene: TRBV30; abundance: NA; j_gene: TRBJ2-5; CDR3aa: CAWVTEEQETQYF
v_gene: TRBV5-6; abundance: NA; j_gene: TRBJ1-2; CDR3aa: CASSPAGPDGYTF
v_gene: TRBV5-6; abundance: NA; j_gene: TRBJ2-1; CDR3aa: CASSLDRGGFFNEQFF
v_gene: TRBV5-1; abundance: NA; j_gene: TRBJ2-7; CDR3aa: CASSSGRHGKQYF
v_gene: TRBV5-1; abundance: NA; j_gene: TRBJ2-1; CDR3aa: CASSTGLSEPNEQFF
v_gene: TRBV2; abundance: medium-sized; j_gene: TRBJ2-4; CDR3aa: CASRGEPGGNIQYF
v_gene: TRBV5-8; abundance: NA; j_gene: TRBJ2-3; CDR3aa: CASSFRTSGSDTQYF
v_gene: TRBV7-9; abundance: NA; j_gene: TRBJ1-2; CDR3aa: CASSLASSQGRNYGYTF
v_gene: TRBV12-5; abundance: NA; j_gene: TRBJ2-2; CDR3aa: CASALRPGTGELFF
v_gene: TRBV7-2; abundance: NA; j_gene: TRBJ1-6; CDR3aa: CASSLAAGGAGSNSPLHF
v_gene: TRBV6-1; abundance: NA; j_gene: TRBJ1-5; CDR3aa: CASSRTGSNQPQHF
v_gene: TRBV10-2; abundance: NA; j_gene: TRBJ1-4; CDR3aa: CASRVFGQPGEKLFF
v_gene: TRBV5-1; abundance: few; j_gene: TRBJ2-7; CDR3aa: CASSQDSSNEQYF
v_gene: TRBV27; abundance: NA; j_gene: TRBJ2-6; CDR3aa: CASSFMSPGANVLTF